What follows are 20 T cell receptor beta chains derived from one specimen sequenced in a study of blood T cell repertoires in COVID-19. TCRdb keeps only in-frame clones here, not all; method: immunoSEQ multiplex PCR. The sample consists of about 87,000 clones, approximately 82% of them appearing once. Sequenced sample: peripheral blood. The receptors were gathered from a woman in her 70s with acute or convalescent COVID-19.

The V gene is TRBV4-2, the J gene TRBJ1-3; TRBD1 matches at 9 bases. This CDR3 spans 15 amino acids. V lost 4 bases to trimming and J lost 4 bases; unmatched junction nucleotides: 5. Germline V gives CDR1 LGHNA, CDR2 YNFKEQ. CDR3 amino acids: CASSRLQGAGNTIYF. Here the CDR3 DNA reads TGTGCCAGCAGCCGATTACAGGGGGCGGGAAACACCATATATTTT.

The chain combines TRBV5-4 with TRBJ1-1; the D is unclear. Trimming cost V 2 bases and J 11 bases, with 16 bases left between them. The length of the CDR3 is 13 residues. CDR1 and CDR2 from the germline V gene are SGHNT and YYREEE (reference sequence). The CDR3 is CASSFGSATKAFF. CDR3 sequence (DNA): TGTGCCAGCAGCTTCGGGTCCGCGACTAAGGCTTTCTTT.

This sequence joins TRBV5-4 and TRBJ1-3; TRBD1 aligns across 7 bases. The V gene's germline CDR1 is SGHNT and CDR2 YYREEE (reference sequence). The CDR3 is 14 amino acids. J was trimmed by 4 bases and V by 2 bases; bases with no gene match: 3. The CDR3 spells CASSFGTAGNTIYF. The DNA of the CDR3 is TGTGCCAGCAGCTTCGGGACAGCAGGAAACACCATATATTTT.

The chain carries TRBV5-6 and TRBJ2-1, with TRBD2 matching over 7 bases. This CDR3 is built from 15 residues. Germline CDR1 SGHDT, CDR2 YYEEEE. The junction had 11 bases not matched to a gene; V was cut back by 2 bases and J by 9 bases. The CDR3 coding sequence is TGTGCCAGCAGCTTCCTAGTTGGATGGGGGGGTGAGCAGTTCTTC. Amino acid sequence: CASSFLVGWGGEQFF.

This clone was observed a handful of times. CDR3 protein: CASSLAAQGQGKDGYTF. The CDR3 DNA follows: TGTGCCAGCAGCTTGGCCGCTCAGGGACAGGGTAAGGATGGCTACACCTTC. The chain is built from TRBV5-5 and TRBJ1-2; 9 bases fit TRBD1. CDR3 length: 17 residues. CDR1 and CDR2 from the germline V gene are SGHKS and YYEKEE (reference sequence). Trimming at V came to 0 bases and at J to 6 bases, leaving 12 bases not matched to a gene.

The rearrangement links TRBV10-3 to TRBJ1-2; 8 bases agree with TRBD1. The CDR3 is 15 residues long. Trimming removed 4 bases from V and 3 bases from J; junction bases left unmatched: 7. Germline V gives CDR1 ENHRY, CDR2 SYGVKD. The CDR3 bases are TGTGCCATCAGTGGGGGGCAGGGGGCCCACTATGGCTACACCTTC. Translated, it gives CAISGGQGAHYGYTF.

The genes are TRBV9 and TRBJ1-2; tentative D call: TRBD1 (6 bases). The CDR3 sequence is 16 residues long. V shed 0 bases and J shed 0 bases, with 12 bases lying between them. Germline CDR1 reads SGDLS; CDR2 reads YYNGEE. CDR3 DNA sequence: TGTGCCAGCAGCGTAGAAGGGGACACCTCTAACTATGGCTACACCTTC. Translating it yields CASSVEGDTSNYGYTF.

A word on this clone: At one end the junction does not follow the germline gene, possibly because of a read error. V is TRBV6-2 or TRBV6-3 and J is TRBJ1-2; 10 bases align to TRBD1. The CDR3 consists of 14 residues. The germline V gene has CDR1 MNHEY and CDR2 SVGEGT. This chain's CDR3 is CASSLQGQGTEVSF. In DNA, the CDR3 is TGTGCCAGCAGCCTACAGGGACAGGGGACGGAAGTCTCCTTC.

This chain links TRBV19 with TRBJ2-5, with D tentatively TRBD1 (6 bases). V lost 0 bases and J 4 bases, leaving 12 bases between the germline ends. Germline lookup yields CDR1 LNHDA and CDR2 SQIVND (reference sequence). The CDR3 totals 15 residues. The CDR3: CASSIDLPRGETQYF. The CDR3 DNA is TGTGCCAGTAGTATAGATCTCCCCAGGGGAGAGACCCAGTACTTC.

This chain joins TRBV19 and TRBJ2-7; a weak D match, TRBD1 (5 bases). Germline CDR1 reads LNHDA; CDR2 reads SQIVND (reference sequence). There are 13 residues in the CDR3. Trimming took 10 bases from V and 3 from J, leaving 16 bases between them. The CDR3 spells CATQDRQLYEQYF. The CDR3 DNA reads TGTGCCACCCAAGACAGACAACTCTACGAGCAGTACTTC.

The CDR3 sequence: CASSTTGSTDTQYF. The CDR3, as DNA: TGTGCCAGCAGTACGACAGGAAGCACAGATACGCAGTATTTT. The chain links TRBV25-1 to TRBJ2-3, with D maybe TRBD1 (6 bases). The V end lost 5 bases, the J end lost 0 bases, and 9 bases lay between the germline ends. CDR3 size: 14 residues. CDR1 is MGHDK, CDR2 SYGVNS, per germline. The full variable domain, rest sourced from reference TRBV25-1 and TRBJ2-3, is EADIYQTPRYLVIGTGKKITLECSQTMGHDKMYWYQQDPGMELHLIHYSYGVNSTEKGDLSSESTVSRIRTEHFPLTLESARPSHTSQYLCASSTTGSTDTQYFGPGTRLTVL.

This chain connects TRBV25-1 to TRBJ2-1; the match to TRBD2 covers 13 bases. This CDR3 is built from 18 residues. The V gene's germline CDR1 is MGHDK and CDR2 SYGVNS. With V trimmed by 0 bases and J by 5 bases, 7 bases remained unmatched. The CDR3 DNA is TGTGCCAGCAGTGAATATTCTGGACTAGCGGGGGTAAACAATGAGCAGTTCTTC. Its protein is CASSEYSGLAGVNNEQFF.

J is TRBJ2-5 and V is TRBV7-3; the match to TRBD1 covers 9 bases. Per the germline V gene, CDR1 is SGHTA and CDR2 is FQGTGA. The V gene end was trimmed by 6 bases and the J gene end by 4 bases; junction bases not matched to a gene: 9. The CDR3 spans 15 residues. CDR3 sequence: CASSRDRDPPETQYF. CDR3 nucleotide sequence: TGTGCCAGCAGTCGGGACAGGGACCCCCCAGAGACCCAGTACTTC.

The gene calls are TRBV18 and TRBJ1-2; TRBD1 aligns across 8 bases. The CDR3 loop spans 15 amino acids. J lost 1 base, V lost 3 bases, and 4 bases had no gene match. Per germline, CDR1 KGHSH and CDR2 LQKENI. CDR3 sequence reads: CASSPGQGNNYGYTF. CDR3 coding DNA: TGTGCCAGCTCACCTGGACAGGGTAATAACTATGGCTACACCTTC.

This chain joins TRBV7-9 and TRBJ1-3; 8 nucleotides match TRBD1. V shed 6 bases and J 8 bases; nucleotides not matched to a gene: 6. CDR1 and CDR2 from the germline V gene are SEHNR and FQNEAQ (reference sequence). The CDR3 covers 13 residues. The CDR3 region is CASSRGQGYTIYF. CDR3 DNA: TGTGCCAGCAGTCGAGGACAGGGCTACACCATATATTTT.

V gene TRBV2 combines with J gene TRBJ2-1; TRBD1 might be the D (6 bases). The germline V and J ends were trimmed by 1 base and 14 bases, with 12 bases remaining between them. This CDR3 region has 12 residues. Germline V gives CDR1 SNHLY, CDR2 FYNNEI. CDR3 amino acids: CASSEVERGKFF. The CDR3, as DNA: TGTGCCAGCAGTGAAGTGGAGAGGGGGAAGTTCTTC. Drawing the rest from reference TRBV2 and TRBJ2-1, the complete variable domain is EPEVTQTPSHQVTQMGQEVILRCVPISNHLYFYWYRQILGQKVEFLVSFYNNEISEKSEIFDDQFSVERPDGSNFTLKIRSTKLEDSAMYFCASSEVERGKFFGPGTRLTVL.

The chain carries TRBV2 and TRBJ2-6; TRBD1 might be the D (6 bases). CDR1 and CDR2 from the germline V gene are SNHLY and FYNNEI. Trimming shortened V by 8 bases and J by 4 bases, and 15 bases separated the two germline ends. This CDR3 spans 15 amino acids. CDR3 in DNA: TGTGCCAGCTCCAGGGGTTCGCAGGGGGCCAACGTCCTGACTTTC. As protein: CASSRGSQGANVLTF.

The chain employs TRBV6-1 and TRBJ1-1, with D tentatively TRBD1 (5 bases). This CDR3 contains 13 residues. Germline CDR1 and CDR2: MNHNS and SASEGT. The ends were cut back, 3 bases at V and 4 bases at J, with 9 bases in the middle. The CDR3 DNA sequence: TGTGCCAGCAGTGAGCAGGGAGGCACTGAAGCTTTCTTT. Protein: CASSEQGGTEAFF.

The chain employs TRBV7-8 and TRBJ2-7; TRBD2 aligns across 12 bases. With V trimmed by 5 bases and J by 2 bases, 4 bases remained unmatched. Germline assignment: CDR1 SGHVS and CDR2 FQNEAQ. The length of the CDR3 is 15 residues. The CDR3 DNA is TGTGCCAGCAGCCACGGACTAGCGGGGACCTACGAGCAGTACTTC. It codes for CASSHGLAGTYEQYF.

V gene TRBV30 combines with J gene TRBJ2-5, with D maybe TRBD1 (6 bases). Trimming cost V 1 base and J 4 bases, with 13 bases left between them. Germline lookup yields CDR1 GTSNPN and CDR2 SVGIG (reference sequence). This CDR3 contains 14 residues. CDR3 protein: CAWSGKGGVETQYF. CDR3 DNA: TGTGCCTGGAGTGGTAAAGGGGGTGTAGAGACCCAGTACTTC.